This entry concerns a single T cell receptor (beta chain). This clone's antigen is unknown. No clone much larger than this one lies a single base away; base qualities are absent. This record comes from a study of shared T cell receptors in the human thymus listed by TCRdb under 2021. For context, the study as a whole: The study investigated the way shared, self-reactive T-cell receptor alpha chains are produced in the human thymus.

The trim is 4 bases for V and 10 bases for J, with a gap of 11 bases between the germline ends. From the cysteine up to the phenylalanine, the CDR3 has a length of 12 residues. Only CDR3 DNA remains: 36 bases, in frame from the first base. Based on the germline V gene, the CDR1 and CDR2 sequences are MNHNS and SASEGT. The library was produced with the immunoSEQ multiplex PCR assay. The source is immuneACCESS, and TCRdb retained only in-frame sequences with V and J called. Part of the clones is not carried over; for the studies checked, unresolved V genes explain less than half of this, and the remainder is unexplained. The sample records 550,000 to 800,000 clones, approximately 85% of which are singletons. Of the sample, about 0.0098% is held by the ten largest clones. Another study also made use of these data, one on human thymus T cells. The second study's authors report: Immunologically healthy infants undergoing open corrective cardiac surgery for congenital heart defects in Finland were used as donors. The thymus tissue came from surgical resects taken out during corrective cardiac surgery. Both the thymic and the peripheral blood repertoires appeared to show biased V and J gene segment usage. The related research reported highly overlapping thymic TCR repertoires among unrelated individuals. The study described the TCR alpha and beta repertoires in under 10 infant thymus samples and a few matching peripheral blood samples. Donor ages ranging from 7 to 244 days were recorded, and more than 5 male and a couple of female infants were included in the cohort. After being mechanically released from the tissue, thymocytes were kept at -70 degrees C in pellets of about 9-32 million cells. A QIAsymphony instrument was used to extract genomic DNA from the frozen cell pellets. Using the immunoSEQ multiplex PCR assay, the TCRB and TCRAD loci were amplified from a standardized quantity of quality-controlled genomic DNA. The V(D)J region was spanned by amplicons of a length sufficient to cover the CDR3 and to identify V and J genes. The commercial immunoSEQ service was used to sequence amplicons on an Illumina platform. Primer bias and sequencing errors were corrected using previously described methods, and TCRAD and TCRB definitions followed the IMGT database. immunoSEQ Analyzer 3.0 and VDJTools were used for repertoire analysis, which covered basic statistics, V/J segment usage, diversity estimates, rarefaction and pairwise overlap. Diversity was estimated with Chao1, ChaoE, Efron-Thisted, Shannon and inverse Simpson indices, and also on datasets down-sampled to the smallest sample. Repertoire overlap was determined by strict matching of CDR3 nucleotide sequence, V gene and J gene, and Jaccard-based multidimensional scaling clustering was applied. On average, thymus samples yielded some 810,000 unique TCRB clonotypes, whereas blood samples yielded approximately 84,000.

The sequence came from a girl in the first two years of life with a congenital heart defect. Donor details come from another sample of the same person, matched by shared clones. The V and J genes are TRBV6-1 and TRBJ1-5; TRBD1 is perhaps the D gene, given 6 matching bases. The sequenced sample was thymocytes. The CDR3 loop reads CASSGNREPQHF. The nucleotide sequence is given as TGTGCCAGCAGTGGCAACAGGGAACCCCAGCATTTT.